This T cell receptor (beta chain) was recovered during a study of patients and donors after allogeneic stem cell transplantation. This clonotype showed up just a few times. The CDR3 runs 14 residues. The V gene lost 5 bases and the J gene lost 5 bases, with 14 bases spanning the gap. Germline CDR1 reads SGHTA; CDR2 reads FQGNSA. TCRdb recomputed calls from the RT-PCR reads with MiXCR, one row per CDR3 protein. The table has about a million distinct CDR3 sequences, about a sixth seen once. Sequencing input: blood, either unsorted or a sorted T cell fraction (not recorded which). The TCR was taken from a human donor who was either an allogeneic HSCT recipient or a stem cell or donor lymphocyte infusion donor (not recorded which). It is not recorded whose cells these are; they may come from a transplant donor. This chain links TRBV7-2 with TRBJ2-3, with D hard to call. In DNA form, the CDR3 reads TGTGCCAGCAGCCCCCGGACCATTTTAGATACGCAGTATTTT. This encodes CASSPRTILDTQYF.